This T cell receptor beta chain stems from a study of blood T cell repertoires in COVID-19. Across the whole study: Italy, Spain and the United States were the sources of the convalescent and acute COVID-19 samples. T cells, B-cell-depleted T cells, or PBMCs supplied cDNA or gDNA.

As handled by the study authors: Reference gene primer amplification gave nucleated cell count estimates. The repertoire was sequenced with immunoSEQ multiplex PCR; TCRdb's copy has only in-frame clones and lacks some. From that table come the V and J calls and clone size; the DNA was used to work out D and trimming. The profile shows more than 150,000 clones, more than 85% of them singletons. Germline assignment: CDR1 KGHSH and CDR2 LQKENI. V was trimmed by 6 bases and J by 4 bases, leaving 19 bases between them. CDR3 size: 15 residues. Material for sequencing was peripheral blood. The rearrangement uses TRBV18 and TRBJ2-7; D may be TRBD1 (7 bases). This TCR came from a man aged 65-85 years with active or convalescent COVID-19. CDR3 DNA: TGTGCCAGCTCCCTCGGTGGAGGGGGCGGGTACGAGCAGTACTTC. Protein product: CASSLGGGGGYEQYF.